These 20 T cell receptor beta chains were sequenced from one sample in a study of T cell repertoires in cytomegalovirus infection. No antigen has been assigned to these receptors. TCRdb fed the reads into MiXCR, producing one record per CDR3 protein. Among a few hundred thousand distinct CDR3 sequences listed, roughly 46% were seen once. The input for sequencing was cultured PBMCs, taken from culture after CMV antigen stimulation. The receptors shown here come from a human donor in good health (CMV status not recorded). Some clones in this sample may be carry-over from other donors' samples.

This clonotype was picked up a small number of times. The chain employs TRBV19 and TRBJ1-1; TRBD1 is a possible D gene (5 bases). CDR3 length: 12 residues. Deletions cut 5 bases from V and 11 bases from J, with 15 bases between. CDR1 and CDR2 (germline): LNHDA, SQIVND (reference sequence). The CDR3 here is CASSDAGLWAFF. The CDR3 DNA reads TGTGCCAGTAGTGATGCAGGGTTGTGGGCTTTCTTT.

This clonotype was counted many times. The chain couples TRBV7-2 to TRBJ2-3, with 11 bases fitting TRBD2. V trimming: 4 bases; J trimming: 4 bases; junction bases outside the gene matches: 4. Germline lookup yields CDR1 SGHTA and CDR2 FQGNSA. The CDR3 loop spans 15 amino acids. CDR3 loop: CASSYASGGPDTQYF. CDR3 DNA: TGTGCCAGCAGCTATGCTAGCGGGGGGCCAGATACGCAGTATTTT. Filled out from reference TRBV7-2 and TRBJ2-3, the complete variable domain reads GAGVSQSPSNKVTEKGKDVELRCDPISGHTALYWYRQSLGQGLEFLIYFQGNSAPDKSGLPSDRFSAERTGGSVSTLTIQRTQQEDSAVYLCASSYASGGPDTQYFGPGTRLTVL.

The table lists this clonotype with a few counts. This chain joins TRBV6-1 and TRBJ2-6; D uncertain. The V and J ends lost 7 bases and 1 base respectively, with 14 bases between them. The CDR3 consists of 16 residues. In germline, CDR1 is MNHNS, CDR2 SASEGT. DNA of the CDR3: TGTGCCAGCAATCCGACGTATCTATCTGGGGCCAACGTCCTGACTTTC. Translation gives CASNPTYLSGANVLTF.

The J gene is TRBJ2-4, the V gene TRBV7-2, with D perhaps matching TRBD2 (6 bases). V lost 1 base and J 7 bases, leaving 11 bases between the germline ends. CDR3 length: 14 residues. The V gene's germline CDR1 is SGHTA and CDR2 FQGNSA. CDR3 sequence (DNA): TGTGCCAGCAGCTTAGTCGCGGGGACGAACATTCAGTACTTC. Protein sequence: CASSLVAGTNIQYF.

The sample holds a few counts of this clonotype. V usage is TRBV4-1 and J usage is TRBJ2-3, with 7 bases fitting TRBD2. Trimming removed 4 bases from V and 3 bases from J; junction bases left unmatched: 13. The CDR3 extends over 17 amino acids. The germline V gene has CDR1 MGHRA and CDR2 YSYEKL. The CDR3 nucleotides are TGCGCCAGCAGCCGACGGGCGGGAGATTTGGTAACAGATACGCAGTATTTT. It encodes CASSRRAGDLVTDTQYF.

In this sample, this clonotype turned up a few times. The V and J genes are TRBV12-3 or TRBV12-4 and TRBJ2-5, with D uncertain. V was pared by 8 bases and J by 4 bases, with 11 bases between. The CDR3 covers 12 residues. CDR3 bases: TGTGCCAGCTCCATGGCGAGAGAGACCCAGTACTTC. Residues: CASSMARETQYF.

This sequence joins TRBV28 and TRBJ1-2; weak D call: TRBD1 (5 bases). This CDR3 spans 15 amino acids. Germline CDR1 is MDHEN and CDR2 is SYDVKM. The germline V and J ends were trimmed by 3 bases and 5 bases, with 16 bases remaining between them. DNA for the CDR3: TGTGCCAGCAGTTTTTCTGGGGGGGTCGGATATGGCTACACCTTC. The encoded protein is CASSFSGGVGYGYTF.

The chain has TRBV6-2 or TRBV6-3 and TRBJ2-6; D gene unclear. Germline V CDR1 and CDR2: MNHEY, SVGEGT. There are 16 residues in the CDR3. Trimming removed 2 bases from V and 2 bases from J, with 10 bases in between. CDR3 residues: CASSYDSPAGANVLTF. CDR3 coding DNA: TGTGCCAGCAGTTACGATTCGCCGGCTGGGGCCAACGTCCTGACTTTC.

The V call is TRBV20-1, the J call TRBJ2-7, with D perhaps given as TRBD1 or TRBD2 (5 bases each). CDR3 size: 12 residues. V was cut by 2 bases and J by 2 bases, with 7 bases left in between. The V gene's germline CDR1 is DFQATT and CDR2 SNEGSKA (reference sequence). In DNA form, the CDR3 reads TGCAGTGCTAGACAGGGAGCCTACGAGCAGTACTTC. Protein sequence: CSARQGAYEQYF.

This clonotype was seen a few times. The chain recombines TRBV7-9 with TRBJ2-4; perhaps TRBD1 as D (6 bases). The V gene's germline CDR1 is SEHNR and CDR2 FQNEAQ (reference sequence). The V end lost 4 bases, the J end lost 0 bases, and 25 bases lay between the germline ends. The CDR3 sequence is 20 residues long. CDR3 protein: CASSSTGFTPPGIAKNIQYF. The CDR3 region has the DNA TGTGCCAGCAGCTCGACAGGTTTCACCCCCCCCGGGATAGCCAAAAACATTCAGTACTTC.

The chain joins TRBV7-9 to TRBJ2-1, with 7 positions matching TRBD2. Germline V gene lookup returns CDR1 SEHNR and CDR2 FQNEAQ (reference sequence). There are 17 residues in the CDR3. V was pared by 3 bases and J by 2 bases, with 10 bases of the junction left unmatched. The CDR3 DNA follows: TGTGCCAGCAGCTTTAGAGGCCTGGGACTAACCTACAATGAGCAGTTCTTC. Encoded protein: CASSFRGLGLTYNEQFF.

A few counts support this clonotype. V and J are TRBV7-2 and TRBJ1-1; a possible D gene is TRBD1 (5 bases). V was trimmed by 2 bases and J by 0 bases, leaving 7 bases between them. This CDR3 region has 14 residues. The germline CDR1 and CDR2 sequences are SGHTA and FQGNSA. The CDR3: CASSLLGVNTEAFF. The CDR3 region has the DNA TGTGCCAGCAGCTTATTGGGGGTGAACACTGAAGCTTTCTTT.

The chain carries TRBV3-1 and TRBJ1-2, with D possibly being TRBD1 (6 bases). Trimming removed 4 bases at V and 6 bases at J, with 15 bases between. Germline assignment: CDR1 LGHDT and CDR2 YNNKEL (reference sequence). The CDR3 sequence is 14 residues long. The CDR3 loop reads CASSPPARGNGYTF. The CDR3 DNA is TGTGCCAGCAGCCCTCCTGCCAGGGGAAATGGCTACACCTTC.

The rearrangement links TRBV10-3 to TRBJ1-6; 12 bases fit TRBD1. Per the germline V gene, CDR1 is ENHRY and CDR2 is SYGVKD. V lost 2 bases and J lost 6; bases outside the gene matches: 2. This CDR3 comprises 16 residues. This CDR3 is CAISEGDRGPNSPLHF. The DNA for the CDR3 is TGTGCCATCAGTGAGGGGGACAGGGGGCCTAATTCACCCCTCCACTTT.

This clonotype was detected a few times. The CDR3 nucleotides are TGTGCCAGCAGCTTCCGTCTAGCGCAAGAGACCCAGTACTTC. Translating gives CASSFRLAQETQYF. The chain carries TRBV7-2 and TRBJ2-5; possibly TRBD2 for D (6 bases). Germline V gives CDR1 SGHTA, CDR2 FQGNSA. The CDR3 extends over 14 amino acids. Trimming stripped 3 bases from V and 2 bases from J, with 10 bases between.

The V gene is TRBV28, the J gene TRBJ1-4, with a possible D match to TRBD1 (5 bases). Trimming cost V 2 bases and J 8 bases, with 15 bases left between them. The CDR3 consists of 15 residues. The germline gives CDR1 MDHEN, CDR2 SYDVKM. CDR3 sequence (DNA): TGTGCCAGCAGTTTAGGGGGGTTCCAGGAGGAAAAACTGTTTTTT. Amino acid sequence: CASSLGGFQEEKLFF.

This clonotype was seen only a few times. The CDR3 loop is CASSPESVDTEAFF. CDR3 DNA sequence: TGTGCCAGCTCACCAGAGTCCGTGGACACTGAAGCTTTCTTT. The chain carries TRBV18 and TRBJ1-1; D is undetermined. This CDR3 is built from 14 residues. CDR1 is KGHSH, CDR2 LQKENI, per germline. V was clipped by 2 bases and J by 3 bases, with 10 bases between them.

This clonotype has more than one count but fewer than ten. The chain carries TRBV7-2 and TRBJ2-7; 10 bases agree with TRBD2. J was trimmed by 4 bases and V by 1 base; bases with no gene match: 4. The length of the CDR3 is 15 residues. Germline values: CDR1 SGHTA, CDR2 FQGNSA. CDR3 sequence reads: CASSLGPAGGYEQYF. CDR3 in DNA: TGTGCCAGCAGCTTAGGACCAGCGGGAGGGTACGAGCAGTACTTC.

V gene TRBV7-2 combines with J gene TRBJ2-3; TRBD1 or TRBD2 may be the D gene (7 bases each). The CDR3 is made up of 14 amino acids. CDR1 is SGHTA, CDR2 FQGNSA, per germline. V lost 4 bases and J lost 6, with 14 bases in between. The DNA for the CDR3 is TGTGCCAGCAGCTCTCAGGGGGGGGGGGATACGCAGTATTTT. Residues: CASSSQGGGDTQYF.

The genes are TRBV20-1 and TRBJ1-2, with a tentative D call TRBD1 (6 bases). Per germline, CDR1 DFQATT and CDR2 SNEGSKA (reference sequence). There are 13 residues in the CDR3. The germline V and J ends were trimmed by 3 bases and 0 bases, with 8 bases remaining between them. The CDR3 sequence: CSASDRSNYGYTF. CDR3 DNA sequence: TGCAGTGCTAGCGACAGGTCTAACTATGGCTACACCTTC.